Listed here is a single TCR beta chain. This sample is part of a study of T cell changes during pregnancy in multiple sclerosis. Produced via immunoSEQ multiplex PCR; TCRdb's table is partial and in-frame only. The data contain about 21,000 clones, over 80% of them singletons. Between the trimmed V and J ends, which lost 8 bases and 5 bases, there was a span of 20 bases. Germline CDR1 and CDR2: MRHNA and SNTAGT. This CDR3 comprises 15 residues. This clonotype was obtained from a female donor in good health, enrolled as a control in a pregnancy study. The specimen comprised CD8+ T cells from peripheral blood mononuclear cells, sampled after pregnancy. V gene TRBV6-4 combines with J gene TRBJ2-3; D perhaps matches TRBD2 (7 bases). The CDR3 sequence: CASQERGGARDTQYF. CDR3 in DNA: TGTGCCAGCCAAGAGAGGGGGGGGGCGCGAGATACGCAGTATTTT.